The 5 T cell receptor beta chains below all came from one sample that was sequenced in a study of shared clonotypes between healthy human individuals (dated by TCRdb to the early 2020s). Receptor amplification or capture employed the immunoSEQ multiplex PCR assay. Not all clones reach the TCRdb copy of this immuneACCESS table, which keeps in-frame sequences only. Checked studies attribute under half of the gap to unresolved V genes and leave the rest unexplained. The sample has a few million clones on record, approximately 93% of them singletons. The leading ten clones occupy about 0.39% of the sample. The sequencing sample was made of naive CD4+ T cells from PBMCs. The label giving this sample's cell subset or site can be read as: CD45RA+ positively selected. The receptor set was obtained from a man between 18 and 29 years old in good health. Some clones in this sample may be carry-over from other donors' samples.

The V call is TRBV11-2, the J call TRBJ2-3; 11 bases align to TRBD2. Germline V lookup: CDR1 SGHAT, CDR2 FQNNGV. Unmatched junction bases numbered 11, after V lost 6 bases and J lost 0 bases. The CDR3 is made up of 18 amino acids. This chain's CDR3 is CASSHGGASGRSTDTQYF. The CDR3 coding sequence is TGTGCCAGCAGTCACGGTGGGGCTAGCGGGAGGAGCACAGATACGCAGTATTTT.

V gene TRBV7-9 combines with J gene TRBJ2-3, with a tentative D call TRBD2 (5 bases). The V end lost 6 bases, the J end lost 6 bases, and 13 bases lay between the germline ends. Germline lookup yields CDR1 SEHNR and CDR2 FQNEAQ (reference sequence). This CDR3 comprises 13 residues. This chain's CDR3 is CASRLLVSDTQYF. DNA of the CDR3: TGTGCCAGCAGATTACTAGTATCGGATACGCAGTATTTT.

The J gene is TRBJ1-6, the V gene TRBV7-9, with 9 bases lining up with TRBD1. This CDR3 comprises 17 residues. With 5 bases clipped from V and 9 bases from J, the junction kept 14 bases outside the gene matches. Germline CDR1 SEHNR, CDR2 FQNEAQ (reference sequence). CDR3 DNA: TGTGCCAGCAGCGGGGACAGGGTCCTATATGGAGGTTCACCCCTCCACTTT. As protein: CASSGDRVLYGGSPLHF.

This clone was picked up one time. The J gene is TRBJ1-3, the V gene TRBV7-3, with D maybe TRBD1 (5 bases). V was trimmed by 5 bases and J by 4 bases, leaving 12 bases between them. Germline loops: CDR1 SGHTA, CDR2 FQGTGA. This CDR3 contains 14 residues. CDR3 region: CASSTGTAGNTIYF. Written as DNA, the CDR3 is TGTGCCAGCAGCACAGGAACAGCCGGAAACACCATATATTTT.

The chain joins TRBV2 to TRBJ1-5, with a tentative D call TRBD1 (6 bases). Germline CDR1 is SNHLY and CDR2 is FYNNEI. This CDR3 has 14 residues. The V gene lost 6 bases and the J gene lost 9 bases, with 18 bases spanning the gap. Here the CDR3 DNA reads TGTGCCAGCAGCCTACAGGGCGCTGGGGCGCCCCAGCATTTT. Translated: CASSLQGAGAPQHF.